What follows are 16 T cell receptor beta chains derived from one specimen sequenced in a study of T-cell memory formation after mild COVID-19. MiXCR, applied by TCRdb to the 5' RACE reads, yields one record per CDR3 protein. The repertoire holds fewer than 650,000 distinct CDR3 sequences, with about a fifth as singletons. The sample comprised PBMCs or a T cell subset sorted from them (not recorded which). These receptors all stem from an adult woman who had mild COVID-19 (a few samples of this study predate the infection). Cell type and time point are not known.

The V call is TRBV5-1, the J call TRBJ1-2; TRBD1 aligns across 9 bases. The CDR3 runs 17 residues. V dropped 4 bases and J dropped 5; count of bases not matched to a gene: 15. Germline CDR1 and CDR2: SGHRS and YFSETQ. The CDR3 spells CASSPAPTPGQGYGYTF. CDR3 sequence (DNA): TGCGCCAGCAGCCCGGCCCCTACGCCGGGACAGGGTTATGGCTACACCTTC. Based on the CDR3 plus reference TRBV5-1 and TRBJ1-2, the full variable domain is KAGVTQTPRYLIKTRGQQVTLSCSPISGHRSVSWYQQTPGQGLQFLFEYFSETQRNKGNFPGRFSGRQFSNSRSEMNVSTLELGDSALYLCASSPAPTPGQGYGYTFGSGTRLTVV.

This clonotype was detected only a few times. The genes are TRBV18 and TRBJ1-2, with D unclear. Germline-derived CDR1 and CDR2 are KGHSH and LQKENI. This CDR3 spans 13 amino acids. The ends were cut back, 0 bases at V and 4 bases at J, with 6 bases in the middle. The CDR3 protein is CASSPPGPYGYTF. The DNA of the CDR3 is TGTGCCAGCTCACCACCGGGTCCCTATGGCTACACCTTC.

The CDR3 here is CATAQGTVRQETQYF. In DNA, the CDR3 is TGTGCCACCGCTCAGGGGACTGTAAGACAAGAGACCCAGTACTTC. The chain carries TRBV7-9 and TRBJ2-5; either TRBD1 or TRBD2 may fit D (6 bases each). Trimming removed 10 bases from V and 2 bases from J, with 20 bases in between. CDR3 size: 15 residues. Germline CDR1 reads SEHNR; CDR2 reads FQNEAQ (reference sequence).

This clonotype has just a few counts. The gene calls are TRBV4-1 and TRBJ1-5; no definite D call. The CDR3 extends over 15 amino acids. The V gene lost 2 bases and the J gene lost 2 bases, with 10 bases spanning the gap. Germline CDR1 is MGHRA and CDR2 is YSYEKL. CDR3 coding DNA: TGCGCCAGCAGCCAATTCGAACGGGGCAATCAGCCCCAGCATTTT. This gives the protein CASSQFERGNQPQHF.

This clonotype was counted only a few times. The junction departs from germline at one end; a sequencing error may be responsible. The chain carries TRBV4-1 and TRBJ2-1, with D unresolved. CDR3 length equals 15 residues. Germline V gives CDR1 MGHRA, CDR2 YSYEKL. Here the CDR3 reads CASRQEIRLPNEQFF. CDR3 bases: TGCGCCAGCAGACAAGAAATCCGGCTTCCCAATGAGCAGTTCTTC.

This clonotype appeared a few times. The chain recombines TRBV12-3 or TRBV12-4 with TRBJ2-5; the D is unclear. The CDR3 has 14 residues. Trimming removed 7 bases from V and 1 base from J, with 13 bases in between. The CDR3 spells CASTLRGFQETQYF. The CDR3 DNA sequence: TGTGCCAGCACCCTGAGAGGCTTCCAAGAGACCCAGTACTTC.

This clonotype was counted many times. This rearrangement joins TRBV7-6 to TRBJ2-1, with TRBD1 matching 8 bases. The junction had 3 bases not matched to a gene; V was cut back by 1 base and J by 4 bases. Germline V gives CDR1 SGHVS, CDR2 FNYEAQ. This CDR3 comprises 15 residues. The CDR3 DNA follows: TGTGCCAGCAGCTTAGGACAGGGGTTGTACAATGAGCAGTTCTTC. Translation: CASSLGQGLYNEQFF.

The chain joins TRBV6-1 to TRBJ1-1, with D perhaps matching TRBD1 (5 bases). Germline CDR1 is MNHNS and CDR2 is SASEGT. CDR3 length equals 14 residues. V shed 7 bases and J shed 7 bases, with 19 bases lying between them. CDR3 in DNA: TGTGCCAGCACTCTCCGGGACCTACGAGGTGAAGCTTTCTTT. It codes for CASTLRDLRGEAFF.

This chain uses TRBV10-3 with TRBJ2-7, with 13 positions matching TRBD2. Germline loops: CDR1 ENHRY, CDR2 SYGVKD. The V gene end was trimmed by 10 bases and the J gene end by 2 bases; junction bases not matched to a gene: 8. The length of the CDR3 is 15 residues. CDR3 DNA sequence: TGTGCCACCGGACTAGCGGGAGAGCTAGCCTACGAGCAGTACTTC. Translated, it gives CATGLAGELAYEQYF.

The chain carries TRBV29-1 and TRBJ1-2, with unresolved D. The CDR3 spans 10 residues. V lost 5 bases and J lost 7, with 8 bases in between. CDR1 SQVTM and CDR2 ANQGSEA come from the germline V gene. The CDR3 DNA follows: TGCAGCGTTCAGGAGGCTGGCTACACCTTC. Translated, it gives CSVQEAGYTF.

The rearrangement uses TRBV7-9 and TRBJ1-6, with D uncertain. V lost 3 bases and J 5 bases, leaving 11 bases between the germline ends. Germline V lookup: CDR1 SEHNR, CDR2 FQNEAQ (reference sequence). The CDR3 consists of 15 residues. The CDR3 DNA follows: TGTGCCAGCAGCTTGGCGGGGAGGAATAATTCACCCCTCCACTTT. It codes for CASSLAGRNNSPLHF. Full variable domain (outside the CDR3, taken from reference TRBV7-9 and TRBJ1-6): DTGVSQNPRHKITKRGQNVTFRCDPISEHNRLYWYRQTLGQGPEFLTYFQNEAQLEKSRLLSDRFSAERPKGSFSTLEIQRTEQGDSAMYLCASSLAGRNNSPLHFGNGTRLTVT.

CDR3 nucleotide sequence: TGTGCCAGCAGCTTGGGGGGGACCAACGAGCAGTACTTC. Its protein is CASSLGGTNEQYF. This chain uses TRBV5-5 with TRBJ2-7; the D gene could be TRBD1 or TRBD2 (5 bases each). Trimming pared 0 bases from V and 5 bases from J, leaving 9 bases between. The germline CDR1 and CDR2 sequences are SGHKS and YYEKEE (reference sequence). The CDR3 loop spans 13 amino acids.

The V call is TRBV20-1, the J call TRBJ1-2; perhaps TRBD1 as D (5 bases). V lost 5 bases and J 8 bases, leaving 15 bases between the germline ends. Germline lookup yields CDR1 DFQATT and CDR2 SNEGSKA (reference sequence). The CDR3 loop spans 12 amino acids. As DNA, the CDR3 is TGCAGTGCTGTAGGCCCGGGGGGAGGCTACACCTTC. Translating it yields CSAVGPGGGYTF.

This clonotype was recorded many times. The CDR3 DNA reads TGTGCCAGCAGCTCCCTTGGAGGGTCGTACGAGCAGTACTTC. This sequence encodes CASSSLGGSYEQYF. V is TRBV7-9 and J is TRBJ2-7; D perhaps matches TRBD2 (6 bases). Between the trimmed V and J ends, which lost 4 bases and 4 bases, there was a span of 14 bases. The CDR3 is 14 residues long. Germline loops: CDR1 SEHNR, CDR2 FQNEAQ (reference sequence).

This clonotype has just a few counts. CDR3 loop: CATHPGDPAETQYF. The CDR3, as DNA: TGCGCCACCCACCCGGGGGACCCCGCCGAGACCCAGTACTTC. This chain joins TRBV5-1 and TRBJ2-5; D perhaps matches TRBD2 (6 bases). Per the germline V gene, CDR1 is SGHRS and CDR2 is YFSETQ. This CDR3 contains 14 residues. Trimming shortened V by 9 bases and J by 5 bases, and 20 bases separated the two germline ends.

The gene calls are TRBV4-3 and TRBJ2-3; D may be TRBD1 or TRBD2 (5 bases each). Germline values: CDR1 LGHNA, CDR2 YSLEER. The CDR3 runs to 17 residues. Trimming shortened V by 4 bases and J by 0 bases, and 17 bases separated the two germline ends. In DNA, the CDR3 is TGCGCCAGCAGCCGGGGGTACCGCACTACTAGCACAGATACGCAGTATTTT. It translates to CASSRGYRTTSTDTQYF.